The rows below give T cell receptor beta chains drawn from one sample of a study of blood T cell repertoires in COVID-19. Sequenced by immunoSEQ multiplex PCR; TCRdb stores in-frame clones only, minus some. The sample shows about 320,000 clones, 90% of them seen only once. The sequenced sample consisted of PBMCs or T cells enriched from blood (not recorded which). All receptors derive from a woman aged 30 to 39 who had been exposed to COVID-19. Both conserved end residues are part of each CDR3. D genes are given only for firm matches. Some rows mark clone size as missing; the rest say once, few, many or name a class of expanded clone.

TRBV25-1	TRBD1	-	TRBJ2-7	CASQRTGGYEQYF	TGTGCCAGCCAAAGGACAGGGGGCTACGAGCAGTACTTC
TRBV7-9	-	-	TRBJ1-1	CASSLSGRANTEAFF	TGTGCCAGCAGCTTATCTGGCAGGGCGAACACTGAAGCTTTCTTT
TRBV29-1	-	-	TRBJ1-5	CSVGAGGGNQPQHF	TGCAGCGTTGGGGCCGGGGGTGGCAATCAGCCCCAGCATTTT
TRBV6-5	-	-	TRBJ1-6	CASSDGRTVNSPLHF	TGTGCCAGCAGCGATGGACGGACTGTTAATTCACCCCTCCACTTT
TRBV7-8	-	-	TRBJ2-5	CASQGGQETQYF	TGTGCCAGCCAGGGGGGCCAAGAGACCCAGTACTTC
TRBV7-6	-	-	TRBJ1-1	CASSLAEYTEAFF	TGTGCCAGCAGCTTAGCGGAGTACACTGAAGCTTTCTTT
TRBV20-1	-	-	TRBJ1-1	CSASSGGEAFF	TGCAGTGCTAGCTCGGGAGGAGAAGCTTTCTTT
TRBV5-1	TRBD1	once	TRBJ1-2	CASSIGQGAMGYTF	TGCGCCAGCAGCATAGGACAGGGGGCGATGGGCTACACCTTC
TRBV25-1	-	-	TRBJ1-5	CASSEYRDNQPQHF	TGTGCCAGCAGTGAATATAGAGACAATCAGCCCCAGCATTTT
TRBV10-1	TRBD1	once	TRBJ1-1	CASSSGQEGDTEAFF	TGCGCCAGCAGCAGCGGACAGGAGGGTGACACTGAAGCTTTCTTT
TRBV14	TRBD1	-	TRBJ1-1	CASSQPLGQFNTEAFF	TGTGCCAGCAGCCAACCGTTGGGACAGTTCAACACTGAAGCTTTCTTT
TRBV7-2	TRBD1	-	TRBJ1-1	CASSIKTGVNTEAFF	TGTGCCAGCAGCATCAAGACAGGGGTGAACACTGAAGCTTTCTTT
TRBV6-2/TRBV6-3	-	-	TRBJ1-4	CASSSTGNREKLFF	TGTGCCAGCAGCTCTACAGGGAATAGGGAAAAACTGTTTTTT
TRBV3-1/TRBV3-2	-	-	TRBJ2-7	CASSPDSNRYEQYF	TGTGCCAGCAGCCCGGACAGTAACCGGTACGAGCAGTACTTC
TRBV13	TRBD1	-	TRBJ1-1	CASSLAEQGAEAFF	TGTGCCAGCAGCTTAGCAGAACAGGGGGCCGAAGCTTTCTTT
TRBV6-5	-	-	TRBJ2-7	CASSYSAQRAYEQYF	TGTGCCAGCAGTTACTCCGCCCAGCGGGCCTACGAGCAGTACTTC
TRBV6-5	TRBD1	-	TRBJ1-6	CAARDRSQRGALHF	TGTGCCGCCCGGGACAGGTCACAAAGGGGGGCCCTCCACTTT
TRBV3-1/TRBV3-2	-	-	TRBJ1-6	CASSQTGDGGSPLHF	TGTGCCAGCAGCCAAACAGGCGACGGGGGTTCACCCCTCCACTTT
TRBV5-5	-	-	TRBJ1-2	CASSQKTGTLYGYTF	TGTGCCAGCAGCCAAAAAACAGGGACCCTCTATGGCTACACCTTC
TRBV27	TRBD1	-	TRBJ2-7	CASSFNHPGQGYYEQYF	TGTGCCAGCAGTTTCAACCATCCGGGACAGGGATACTACGAGCAGTACTTC
TRBV28	TRBD1	-	TRBJ1-3	CASSQAPGTVNPGNTIYF	TGTGCCAGCAGTCAAGCCCCCGGGACAGTCAACCCTGGAAACACCATATATTTT
TRBV19	-	-	TRBJ1-5	CASRTDSPINQPQHF	TGTGCCAGTAGAACAGACAGCCCCATCAATCAGCCCCAGCATTTT
TRBV19	-	-	TRBJ2-7	CASSISGGWAYEQYF	TGTGCCAGTAGTATCAGTGGCGGGTGGGCGTACGAGCAGTACTTC
TRBV10-3	-	-	TRBJ1-4	CAISETGALEKLFF	TGTGCCATCAGTGAGACAGGAGCGTTGGAAAAACTGTTTTTT
TRBV9	TRBD1	once	TRBJ2-3	CASSVDRGRGSTDTQYF	TGTGCCAGCAGCGTAGACAGGGGGCGGGGTAGCACAGATACGCAGTATTTT
TRBV7-8	-	-	TRBJ1-2	CASSLVGDPIYGYTF	TGTGCCAGCAGCTTAGTGGGCGACCCCATCTATGGCTACACCTTC
TRBV2	-	-	TRBJ2-5	CASSDKQAETQYF	TGTGCCAGCAGTGATAAACAGGCAGAGACCCAGTACTTC
TRBV4-1	TRBD1	-	TRBJ1-6	CASSPETGGSSPLHF	TGCGCCAGCAGCCCCGAGACAGGGGGCAGTTCACCCCTCCACTTT
TRBV27	-	-	TRBJ1-2	CASSLLGGQGYTF	TGTGCCAGCAGTTTACTGGGTGGGCAAGGCTACACCTTC
TRBV5-4	-	-	TRBJ1-3	CASSPSGGTGNTIYF	TGTGCCAGCAGCCCGAGCGGGGGTACCGGAAACACCATATATTTT
TRBV4-2	-	-	TRBJ2-3	CASSLRGSVGGSDTQYF	TGTGCCAGCAGCCTAAGGGGTAGCGTGGGAGGTAGTGATACGCAGTATTTT
TRBV7-2	-	-	TRBJ1-5	CASSLGQSLNSNQPQHF	TGTGCCAGCAGCTTAGGACAGAGTTTAAATAGCAATCAGCCCCAGCATTTT
TRBV19	-	once	TRBJ1-1	CASSIDRNFLVAFF	TGTGCCAGTAGTATAGATCGTAACTTTCTTGTAGCTTTCTTT
TRBV4-1	TRBD1	few	TRBJ1-2	CASSQTPKSQGNYGYTF	TGCGCCAGCAGCCAAACCCCGAAGTCACAGGGGAACTATGGCTACACCTTC
TRBV30	-	once	TRBJ1-1	CAWSGITEAFF	TGTGCCTGGAGTGGTATCACTGAAGCTTTCTTT
TRBV12-3/TRBV12-4	-	-	TRBJ1-2	CASSLGQTYGYTF	TGTGCCAGCAGTTTGGGACAAACCTATGGCTACACCTTC
TRBV11-2	-	once	TRBJ1-6	CASSLGTWYNSPLHF	TGTGCCAGCAGCTTAGGAACATGGTATAATTCACCCCTCCACTTT
TRBV15	-	-	TRBJ1-1	CATSRGGSGTEAFF	TGTGCCACCAGCAGGGGGGGTTCAGGGACTGAAGCTTTCTTT
TRBV5-1	-	-	TRBJ1-2	CASSFLYDNGYTF	TGCGCCAGCAGCTTTCTCTATGACAATGGCTACACCTTC
TRBV10-3	TRBD1	once	TRBJ1-2	CAISLSSGGPYGYTF	TGTGCCATCAGTCTGAGCTCAGGGGGCCCCTATGGCTACACCTTC
TRBV5-1	-	-	TRBJ1-2	CASSLKLDDYGYTF	TGCGCCAGCAGCCTCAAACTAGACGACTATGGCTACACCTTC
TRBV12-2	-	-	TRBJ2-3	CASRLLAADTQYF	TGTGCAAGTCGCTTGTTGGCGGCAGATACGCAGTATTTT
TRBV27	TRBD2	-	TRBJ2-2	CASSFRSSGVPGELFF	TGTGCCAGCAGTTTTCGGTCTAGCGGGGTACCCGGGGAGCTGTTTTTT
TRBV5-1	-	-	TRBJ2-3	CASSRLERTDTQYF	TGCGCCAGCAGCAGGCTAGAACGCACAGATACGCAGTATTTT
TRBV13	-	-	TRBJ1-1	CASSPDRRGTEAFF	TGTGCCAGCAGCCCGGACAGACGAGGCACTGAAGCTTTCTTT
TRBV7-9	-	-	TRBJ2-2	CASSLLSGGELFF	TGTGCCAGCAGCCTACTGTCTGGCGGGGAGCTGTTTTTT
TRBV2	TRBD1	-	TRBJ2-5	CASSVTAQGHTETQYF	TGTGCCAGCAGTGTGACGGCACAGGGGCATACAGAGACCCAGTACTTC
TRBV5-4	TRBD1	-	TRBJ2-5	CASSRSTGGSKETQYF	TGTGCCAGCAGTCGTTCGACAGGGGGCTCTAAAGAGACCCAGTACTTC
TRBV7-2	-	-	TRBJ1-3	CASSLGPPGAGNTIYF	TGTGCCAGCAGCTTAGGCCCTCCTGGAGCTGGAAACACCATATATTTT
TRBV29-1	TRBD2	-	TRBJ2-3	CSVEASGAPTDTQYF	TGCAGCGTTGAGGCCAGCGGGGCCCCCACAGATACGCAGTATTTT
TRBV6-5	-	-	TRBJ1-1	CASSYSATTEAFF	TGTGCCAGCAGTTACTCGGCCACCACTGAAGCTTTCTTT
TRBV2	-	-	TRBJ1-2	CASSVNNPYTF	TGTGCCAGCAGTGTGAACAACCCCTACACCTTC
TRBV30	-	few	TRBJ1-4	CAWSPFLGDNEKLFF	TGTGCCTGGAGCCCCTTTCTCGGAGATAATGAAAAACTGTTTTTT